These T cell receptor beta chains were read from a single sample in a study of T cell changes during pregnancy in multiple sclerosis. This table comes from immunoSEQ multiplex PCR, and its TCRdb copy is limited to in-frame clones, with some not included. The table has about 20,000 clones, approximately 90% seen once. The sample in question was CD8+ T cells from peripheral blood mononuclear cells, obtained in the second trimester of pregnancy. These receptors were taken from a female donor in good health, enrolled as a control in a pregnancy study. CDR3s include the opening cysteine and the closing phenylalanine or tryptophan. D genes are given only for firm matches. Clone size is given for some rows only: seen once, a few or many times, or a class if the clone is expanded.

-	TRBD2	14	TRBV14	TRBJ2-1	CASNGLAGYNEQFF	TGTGCCAGCAATGGGCTAGCGGGTTACAATGAGCAGTTCTTC
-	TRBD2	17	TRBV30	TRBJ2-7	CAWSGPSGLAYPYEQYF	TGTGCCTGGAGCGGCCCATCGGGACTAGCCTATCCCTACGAGCAGTACTTC
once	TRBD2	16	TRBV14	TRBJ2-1	CASSRGLAGPYNEQFF	TGTGCCAGCAGCCGAGGACTAGCGGGTCCCTACAATGAGCAGTTCTTC
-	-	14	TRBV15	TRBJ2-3	CATSSLASTDTQYF	TGTGCCACCAGCAGTCTAGCGTCCACAGATACGCAGTATTTT
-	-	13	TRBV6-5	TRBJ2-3	CASSSGSTDTQYF	TGTGCCAGCAGCTCAGGGAGCACAGATACGCAGTATTTT
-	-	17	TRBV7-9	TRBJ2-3	CASSLYGYSTSTDTQYF	TGTGCCAGCAGCTTATATGGATACAGTACTAGCACAGATACGCAGTATTTT
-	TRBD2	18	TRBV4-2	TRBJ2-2	CASSQGTSGRGDTGELFF	TGTGCCAGCAGCCAAGGGACTAGCGGGAGAGGGGACACCGGGGAGCTGTTTTTT
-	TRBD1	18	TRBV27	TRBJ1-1	CASSLINPNRGMNTEAFF	TGTGCCAGCAGTTTAATCAACCCAAACAGGGGAATGAACACTGAAGCTTTCTTT
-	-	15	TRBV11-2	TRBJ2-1	CASSLVPGERNEQFF	TGTGCCAGCAGCTTAGTCCCGGGAGAGAGGAATGAGCAGTTCTTC
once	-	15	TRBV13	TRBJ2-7	CASSLGGHSSYEQYF	TGTGCCAGCAGCTTAGGGGGGCACAGCTCCTACGAGCAGTACTTC
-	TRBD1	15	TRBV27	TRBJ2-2	CATPGGWPNTGELFF	TGTGCCACCCCAGGGGGTTGGCCGAACACCGGGGAGCTGTTTTTT
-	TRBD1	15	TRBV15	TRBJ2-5	CATSRGTGAEETQYF	TGTGCCACCAGCAGAGGGACAGGGGCGGAGGAGACCCAGTACTTC
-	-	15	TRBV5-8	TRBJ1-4	CASSLVPDYNEKLFF	TGTGCCAGCAGCTTGGTCCCAGATTATAATGAAAAACTGTTTTTT
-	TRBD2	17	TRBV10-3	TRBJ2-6	CAINQAGRDSGANVLTF	TGTGCCATCAATCAAGCAGGGAGGGACTCTGGGGCCAACGTCCTGACTTTC
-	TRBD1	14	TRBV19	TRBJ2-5	CASSARDRQETQYF	TGTGCCAGTAGTGCCCGGGACAGACAAGAGACCCAGTACTTC
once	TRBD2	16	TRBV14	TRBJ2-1	CASSLKLAEHYNEQFF	TGTGCCAGCAGCCTTAAACTAGCGGAACACTACAATGAGCAGTTCTTC
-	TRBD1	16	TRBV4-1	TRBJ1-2	CASSPRTIQGVGGYTF	TGCGCCAGCAGCCCCAGAACTATACAGGGGGTGGGCGGCTACACCTTC
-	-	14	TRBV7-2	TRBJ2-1	CASSPDKSYNEQFF	TGTGCCAGCAGCCCGGACAAGTCCTACAATGAGCAGTTCTTC
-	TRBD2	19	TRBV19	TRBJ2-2	CASSGERGLAGLFTGELFF	TGTGCCAGCTCCGGCGAGCGGGGACTAGCGGGACTATTCACCGGGGAGCTGTTTTTT
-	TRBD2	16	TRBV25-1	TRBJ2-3	CASSEYRLAGVDTQYF	TGTGCCAGCAGTGAATATAGGCTAGCGGGGGTAGATACGCAGTATTTT
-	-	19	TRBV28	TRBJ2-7	CASSRPGVGGGGGSYEQYF	TGTGCCAGCAGCCGGCCGGGGGTCGGAGGTGGAGGCGGGTCCTACGAGCAGTACTTC
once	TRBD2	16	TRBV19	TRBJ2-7	CASSDNTGTSGYEQYF	TGTGCCAGTAGTGATAATACCGGGACTAGCGGCTACGAGCAGTACTTC
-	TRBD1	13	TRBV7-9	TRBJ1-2	CASSGGTAYGYTF	TGTGCCAGCAGTGGTGGGACAGCATATGGCTACACCTTC
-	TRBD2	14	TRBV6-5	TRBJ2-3	CASSLGLGADTQYF	TGTGCCAGCAGTTTAGGACTAGGGGCAGATACGCAGTATTTT
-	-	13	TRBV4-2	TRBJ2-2	CASSASETGELFF	TGTGCCAGCAGCGCTAGCGAAACCGGGGAGCTGTTTTTT
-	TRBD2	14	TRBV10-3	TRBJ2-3	CATIPSGSTDTQYF	TGTGCCACCATTCCTAGCGGGTCAACAGATACGCAGTATTTT